The source of this T cell receptor beta chain is a study of blood T cell repertoires in COVID-19. The germline CDR1 and CDR2 sequences are LGHDT and YNNKEL (reference sequence). CDR3 size: 15 residues. As concerns this clone: One junction end does not reproduce the germline sequence, and a read error may be involved.

This table comes from immunoSEQ multiplex PCR, and its TCRdb copy is limited to in-frame clones, with some not included. The data contain over 200,000 clones, around three quarters of them singletons. The source is a woman over 75 with acute or convalescent COVID-19. Sequenced input: peripheral blood. The chain couples TRBV3-1 (or the pseudogene TRBV3-2) to TRBJ2-3, with TRBD2 matching 9 bases. The DNA for the CDR3 is TGTGCCAGCAGCCTTAAGCGGGGGGCAGGAGATGCGCAGTATTTT. Encoded protein: CASSLKRGAGDAQYF.